The 11 T cell receptor beta chains given below trace back to one sample, sequenced in a study of blood T cell repertoires in COVID-19. TCRdb keeps only in-frame clones here, not all; method: immunoSEQ multiplex PCR. The table includes 130,000 to 150,000 clones, 75% to 85% detected once. What was sequenced was peripheral blood. Receptor source: a man aged 65 to 79 who had recovered from COVID-19.

J is TRBJ2-7 and V is TRBV6-8; 8 nucleotides match TRBD1. Germline-derived CDR1 and CDR2 are MNHGY and SAAAGT. The CDR3 length is 16 residues. Germline trimming cut 7 bases from V and 5 bases from J; bases unmatched to any gene: 16. CDR3 nucleotides: TGTGCCAGCATCAAAGGGGTCCCCAGGGGGCCCCACGAGCAGTACTTC. It translates to CASIKGVPRGPHEQYF.

This chain links TRBV29-1 with TRBJ2-7; TRBD2 is a possible D gene (5 bases). V was cut by 2 bases and J by 4 bases, with 12 bases left in between. Germline V CDR1 and CDR2: SQVTM, ANQGSEA. The CDR3 length is 13 residues. This CDR3 is CSVETGNGYEQYF. CDR3 sequence (DNA): TGCAGCGTTGAAACGGGGAACGGGTACGAGCAGTACTTC.

This clone has just a few counts. The chain couples TRBV5-1 to TRBJ2-1, with D tentatively TRBD1 (6 bases). With 4 bases removed from V and 8 bases from J, the gap between germline ends came to 19 bases. The CDR3 is 15 amino acids. Germline V gene sequence: CDR1 SGHRS, CDR2 YFSETQ. DNA for the CDR3: TGCGCCAGCAGCGCCGGGACATTGAACGGGGATGAGCAGTTCTTC. This codes for CASSAGTLNGDEQFF.

The rearrangement uses TRBV4-2 and TRBJ2-1; 13 bases fit TRBD2. Trimming at V came to 0 bases and at J to 9 bases, leaving 5 bases not matched to a gene. Germline V gene data show CDR1 as LGHNA and CDR2 as YNFKEQ. The CDR3 spans 16 residues. CDR3 sequence: CASSQETSGRRGEQFF. DNA for the CDR3: TGTGCCAGCAGCCAAGAGACTAGCGGGAGGAGGGGTGAGCAGTTCTTC.

The chain links TRBV9 to TRBJ2-5; a possible D gene is TRBD1 (5 bases). The CDR3 loop spans 15 amino acids. V lost 2 bases to trimming and J lost 0 bases, with 11 bases between them. CDR1 and CDR2 from the germline V gene are SGDLS and YYNGEE. The CDR3 spells CASSVGPRDQETQYF. The CDR3 DNA follows: TGTGCCAGCAGCGTGGGGCCCCGGGACCAAGAGACCCAGTACTTC.

The V gene is TRBV6-2 or TRBV6-3, the J gene TRBJ2-1; D perhaps matches TRBD1 (5 bases). Trimming stripped 0 bases from V and 6 bases from J, with 15 bases between. Germline V lookup: CDR1 MNHEY, CDR2 SVGEGT. The CDR3 has 16 residues. The CDR3 loop reads CASSYSIGARANEQFF. The CDR3 region has the DNA TGTGCCAGCAGTTACTCGATAGGGGCCCGCGCCAATGAGCAGTTCTTC.

The genes are TRBV19 and TRBJ2-7; 8 nucleotides agree with TRBD2. Germline V gives CDR1 LNHDA, CDR2 SQIVND (reference sequence). The length of the CDR3 is 19 residues. The trim removed 1 base at V and 5 bases at J, leaving 19 bases unmatched. CDR3 residues: CASSIGAYKRGSDRDEQYF. In DNA form, the CDR3 reads TGTGCCAGTAGTATAGGGGCCTACAAGCGGGGGTCGGATCGAGACGAGCAGTACTTC.

V gene TRBV5-6 combines with J gene TRBJ2-6; 12 positions agree with TRBD2. The CDR3 spans 19 residues. Germline lookup yields CDR1 SGHDT and CDR2 YYEEEE. V lost 1 base and J lost 4; bases outside the gene matches: 9. DNA of the CDR3: TGTGCCAGCAGCTTGAGAGCTAGCGGGAGGGCTGCCGGGGCCAACGTCCTGACTTTC. It encodes CASSLRASGRAAGANVLTF.

The chain joins TRBV20-1 to TRBJ2-3, with TRBD2 matching 9 bases. Trimming removed 3 bases from V and 8 bases from J; junction bases left unmatched: 12. The CDR3 length is 15 residues. Germline CDR1 DFQATT, CDR2 SNEGSKA (reference sequence). CDR3 nucleotide sequence: TGCAGTGCTAGTCGGGGGACTAGCCAGGGCGGTACGCAGTATTTT. Its protein is CSASRGTSQGGTQYF.

The chain couples TRBV6-5 to TRBJ2-1; TRBD1 might be the D (5 bases). There are 15 residues in the CDR3. Deletions cut 6 bases from V and 0 bases from J, with 12 bases between. CDR1 is MNHEY, CDR2 SVGAGI, per germline. CDR3 nucleotide sequence: TGTGCCAGCAGAACAGGTCCAATCTCCTACAATGAGCAGTTCTTC. Translating it yields CASRTGPISYNEQFF.

This clone has a single count. V and J are TRBV7-2 and TRBJ2-2; D remains ambiguous. The CDR3 runs to 13 residues. Germline V lookup: CDR1 SGHTA, CDR2 FQGNSA. Trimming took off 3 bases at V and 3 bases at J, with 5 bases between the two ends. The CDR3 spells CASSFSDTGELFF. As DNA, the CDR3 is TGTGCCAGCAGCTTTTCCGACACCGGGGAGCTGTTTTTT.